The T cell receptor (beta chain) described here comes from a study of blood T cell repertoires in COVID-19. Looked up from germline, CDR1 is LGHDT and CDR2 is YNNKEL (reference sequence). Trimming stripped 4 bases from V and 1 base from J, with 10 bases between. The CDR3 contains 14 residues. The method was immunoSEQ multiplex PCR; TCRdb's version includes in-frame clones alone and lacks a portion of them. This sample carries more than 300,000 clones, around 89% of them seen once, and the ten largest clones take less than 1.5%. Sequencing input: PBMCs or T cells enriched from blood (not recorded which). This chain connects TRBV3-1 (or the pseudogene TRBV3-2) to TRBJ1-2; D is uncertain. The origin of this receptor is a woman aged 18-30 years who had recovered from COVID-19. The CDR3 region is CASSPGGINYGYTF. The CDR3, as DNA: TGTGCCAGCAGCCCCGGAGGAATTAACTATGGCTACACCTTC.